The clone carrying this T cell receptor beta chain came up a few times. These data are taken from a study of beta chain features in type 1 diabetes. The germline V gene has CDR1 SGHVS and CDR2 FNYEAQ. This CDR3 has 13 residues. Trimming cost V 1 base and J 3 bases, with 4 bases left between them. Every isolated RNA sample was fully reverse transcribed, so sequencing captured expressed TCRB transcripts. Data came from immunoSEQ multiplex PCR; TCRdb stores just in-frame clones and leaves some out. Of about half a million clones in the sample, about 10% are singletons; the top ten hold 0.045% to 0.06%. Sample: naive CD4+ T cells from blood. J is TRBJ2-1 and V is TRBV7-6; D unresolved. The receptor's source is a woman under 30 in good health. The CDR3 spells CASSLVNYNEQFF. CDR3 DNA: TGTGCCAGCAGCTTAGTAAACTACAATGAGCAGTTCTTC.